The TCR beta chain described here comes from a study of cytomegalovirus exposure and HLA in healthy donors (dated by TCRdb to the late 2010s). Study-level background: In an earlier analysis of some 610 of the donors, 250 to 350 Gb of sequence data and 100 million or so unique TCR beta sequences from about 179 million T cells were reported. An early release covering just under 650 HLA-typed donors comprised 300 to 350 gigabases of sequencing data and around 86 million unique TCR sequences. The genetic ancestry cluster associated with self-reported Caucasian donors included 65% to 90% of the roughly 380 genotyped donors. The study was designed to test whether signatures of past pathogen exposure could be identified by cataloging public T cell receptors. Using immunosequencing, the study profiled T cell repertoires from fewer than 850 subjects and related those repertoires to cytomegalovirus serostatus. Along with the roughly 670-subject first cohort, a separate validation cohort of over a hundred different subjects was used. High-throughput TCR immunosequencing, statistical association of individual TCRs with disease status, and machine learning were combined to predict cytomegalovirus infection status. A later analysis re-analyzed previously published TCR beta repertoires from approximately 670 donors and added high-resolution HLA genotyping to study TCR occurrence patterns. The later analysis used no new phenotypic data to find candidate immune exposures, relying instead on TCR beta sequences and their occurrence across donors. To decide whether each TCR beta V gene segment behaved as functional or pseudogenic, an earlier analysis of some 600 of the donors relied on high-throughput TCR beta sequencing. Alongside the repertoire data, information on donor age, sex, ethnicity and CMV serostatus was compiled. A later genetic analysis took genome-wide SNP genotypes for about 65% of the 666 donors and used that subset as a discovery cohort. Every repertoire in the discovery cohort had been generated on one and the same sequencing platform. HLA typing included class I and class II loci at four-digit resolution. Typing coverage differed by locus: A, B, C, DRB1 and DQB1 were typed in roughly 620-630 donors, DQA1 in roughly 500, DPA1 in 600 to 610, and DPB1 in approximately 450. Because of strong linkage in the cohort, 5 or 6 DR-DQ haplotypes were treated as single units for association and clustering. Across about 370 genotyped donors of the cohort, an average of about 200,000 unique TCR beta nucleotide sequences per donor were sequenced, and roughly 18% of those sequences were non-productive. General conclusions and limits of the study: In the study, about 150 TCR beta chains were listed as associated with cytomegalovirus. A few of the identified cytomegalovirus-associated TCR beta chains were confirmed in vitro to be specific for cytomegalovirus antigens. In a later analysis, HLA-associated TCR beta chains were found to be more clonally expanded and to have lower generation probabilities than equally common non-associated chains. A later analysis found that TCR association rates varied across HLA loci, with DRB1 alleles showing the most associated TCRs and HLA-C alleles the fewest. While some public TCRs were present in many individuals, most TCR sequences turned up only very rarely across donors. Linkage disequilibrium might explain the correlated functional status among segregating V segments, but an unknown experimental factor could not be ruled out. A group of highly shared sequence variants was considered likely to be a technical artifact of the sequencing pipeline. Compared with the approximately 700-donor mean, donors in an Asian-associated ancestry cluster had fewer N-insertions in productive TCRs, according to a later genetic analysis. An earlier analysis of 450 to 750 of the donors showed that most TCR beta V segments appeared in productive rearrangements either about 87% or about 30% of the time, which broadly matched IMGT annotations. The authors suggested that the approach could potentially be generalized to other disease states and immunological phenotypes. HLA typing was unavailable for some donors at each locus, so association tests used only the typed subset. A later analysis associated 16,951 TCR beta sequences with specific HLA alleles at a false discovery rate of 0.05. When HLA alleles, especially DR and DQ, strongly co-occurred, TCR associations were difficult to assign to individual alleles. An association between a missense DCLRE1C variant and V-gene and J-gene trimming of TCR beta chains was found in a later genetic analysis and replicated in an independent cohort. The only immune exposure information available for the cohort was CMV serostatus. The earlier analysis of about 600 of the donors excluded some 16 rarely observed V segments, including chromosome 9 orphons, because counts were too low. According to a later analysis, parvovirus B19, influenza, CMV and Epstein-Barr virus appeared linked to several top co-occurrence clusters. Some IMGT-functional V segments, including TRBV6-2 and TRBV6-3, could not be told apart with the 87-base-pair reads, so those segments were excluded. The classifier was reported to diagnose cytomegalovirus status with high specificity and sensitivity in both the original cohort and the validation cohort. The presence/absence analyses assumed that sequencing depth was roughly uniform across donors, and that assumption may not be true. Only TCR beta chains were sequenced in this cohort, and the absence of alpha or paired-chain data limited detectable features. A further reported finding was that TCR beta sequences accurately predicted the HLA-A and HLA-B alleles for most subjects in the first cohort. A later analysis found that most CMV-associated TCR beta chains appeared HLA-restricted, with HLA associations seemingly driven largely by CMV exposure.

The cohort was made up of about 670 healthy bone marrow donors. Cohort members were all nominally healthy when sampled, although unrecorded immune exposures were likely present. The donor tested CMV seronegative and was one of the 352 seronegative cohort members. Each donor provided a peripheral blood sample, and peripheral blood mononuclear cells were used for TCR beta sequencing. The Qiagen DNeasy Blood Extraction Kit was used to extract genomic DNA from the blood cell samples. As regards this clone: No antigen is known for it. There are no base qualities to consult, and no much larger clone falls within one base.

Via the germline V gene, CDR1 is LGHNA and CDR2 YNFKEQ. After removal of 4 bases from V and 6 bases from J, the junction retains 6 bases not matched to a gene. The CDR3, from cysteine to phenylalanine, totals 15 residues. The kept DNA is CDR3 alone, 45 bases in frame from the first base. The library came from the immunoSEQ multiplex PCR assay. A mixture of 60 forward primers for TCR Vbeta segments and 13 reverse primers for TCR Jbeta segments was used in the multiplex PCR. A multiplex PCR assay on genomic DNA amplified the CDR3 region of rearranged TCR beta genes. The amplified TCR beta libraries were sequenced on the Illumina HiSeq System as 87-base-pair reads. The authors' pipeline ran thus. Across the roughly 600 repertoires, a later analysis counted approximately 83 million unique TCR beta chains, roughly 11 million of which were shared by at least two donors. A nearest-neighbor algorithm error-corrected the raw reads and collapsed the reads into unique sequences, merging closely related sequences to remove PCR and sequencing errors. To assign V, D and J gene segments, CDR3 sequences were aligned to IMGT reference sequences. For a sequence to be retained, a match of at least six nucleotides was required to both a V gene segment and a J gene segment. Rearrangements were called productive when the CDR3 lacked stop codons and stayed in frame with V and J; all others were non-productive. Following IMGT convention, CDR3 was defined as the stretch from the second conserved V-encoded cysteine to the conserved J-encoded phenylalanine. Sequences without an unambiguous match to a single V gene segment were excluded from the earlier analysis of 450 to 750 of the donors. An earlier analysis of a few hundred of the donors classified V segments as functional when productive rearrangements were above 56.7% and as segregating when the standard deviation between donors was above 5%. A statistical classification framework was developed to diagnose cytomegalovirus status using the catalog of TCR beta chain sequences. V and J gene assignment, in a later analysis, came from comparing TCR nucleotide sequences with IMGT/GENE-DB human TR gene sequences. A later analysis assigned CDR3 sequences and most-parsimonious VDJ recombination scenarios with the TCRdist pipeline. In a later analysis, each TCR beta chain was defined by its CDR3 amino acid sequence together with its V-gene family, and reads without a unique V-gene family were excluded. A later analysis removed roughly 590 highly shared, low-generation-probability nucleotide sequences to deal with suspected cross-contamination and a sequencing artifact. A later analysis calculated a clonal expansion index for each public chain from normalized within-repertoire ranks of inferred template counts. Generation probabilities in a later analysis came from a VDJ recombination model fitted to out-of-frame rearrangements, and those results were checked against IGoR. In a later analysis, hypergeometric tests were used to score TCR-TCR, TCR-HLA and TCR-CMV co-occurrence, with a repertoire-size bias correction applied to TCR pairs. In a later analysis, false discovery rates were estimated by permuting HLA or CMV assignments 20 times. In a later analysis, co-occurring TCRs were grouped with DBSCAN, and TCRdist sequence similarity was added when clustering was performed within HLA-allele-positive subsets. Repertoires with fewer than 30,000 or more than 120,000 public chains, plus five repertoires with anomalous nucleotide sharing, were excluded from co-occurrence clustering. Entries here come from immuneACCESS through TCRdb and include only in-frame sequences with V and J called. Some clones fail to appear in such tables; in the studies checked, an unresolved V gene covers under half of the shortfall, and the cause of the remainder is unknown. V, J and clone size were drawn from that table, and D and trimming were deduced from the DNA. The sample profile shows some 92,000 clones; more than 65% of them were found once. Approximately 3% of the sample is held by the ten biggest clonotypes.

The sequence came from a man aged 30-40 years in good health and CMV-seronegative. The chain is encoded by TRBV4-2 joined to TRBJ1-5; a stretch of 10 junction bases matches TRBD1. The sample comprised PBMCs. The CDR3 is CASSPGTGDGQPQHF. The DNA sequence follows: TGTGCCAGCAGCCCCGGGACAGGGGACGGTCAGCCCCAGCATTTT.